This T cell receptor (beta chain) comes out of a study of blood T cells in healthy people across ages. This CDR3 contains 14 residues. Germline CDR1 and CDR2: PRHDT and FYEKMQ (reference sequence). The V gene lost 0 bases and the J gene lost 5 bases, with 10 bases spanning the gap. In each sample, at least 6 million PBMCs were isolated. PCR was performed a second time for roughly 7 to 12 cycles using a sample-barcoded 5' primer and a J-beta primer mix. TCRdb processed the 5' RACE reads anew with MiXCR; each CDR3 protein has one entry. Found here are more than 600,000 distinct CDR3 sequences, more than 20% of them singletons; the top ten hold 9.4%. The same data also went into a second study, on T cells of mothers and their children. That publication notes: The TCR beta CDR3 read count exceeded 8.5 million for each mother and was 2.5 million to 3 million for each child. Related pairs of mothers and children showed slightly higher, non-significant overlap versus unrelated pairs.

Sequenced sample: blood. The TCR sequence derives from a boy younger than 18 in good health. This rearrangement joins TRBV13 to TRBJ2-5; D may correspond to TRBD1 or TRBD2 (5 bases each). CDR3 in DNA: TGTGCCAGCAGCTTAGGTCGGGACGAGGAGACCCAGTACTTC. Protein sequence: CASSLGRDEETQYF.